These T cell receptor beta chains were read from a single sample in a study of blood T cell repertoires in COVID-19. Assay used: immunoSEQ multiplex PCR; TCRdb lists only in-frame clones, some missing. The sample yields 200,000 or so clones, roughly 80% seen once. The source material was PBMCs or T cells enriched from blood (not recorded which). The receptors derive from a man aged 60 to 75 who had recovered from COVID-19. Each CDR3 is given with its conserved first and last residue. D genes are given only for firm matches. Some rows mark clone size as missing; the rest say once, few, many or name a class of expanded clone.

d_call | clone_size | j_call | v_call | cdr3_length | cdr3_aa | cdr3_nt
TRBD1 | . | TRBJ2-7 | TRBV6-5 | 16 | CASSYSGTGVGYEQYF | TGTGCCAGCAGTTACTCTGGGACAGGGGTTGGCTACGAGCAGTACTTC
. | . | TRBJ2-2 | TRBV10-3 | 14 | CAISEVGTAGELFF | TGTGCCATCAGTGAGGTGGGGACTGCCGGGGAGCTGTTTTTT
TRBD2 | . | TRBJ2-7 | TRBV18 | 15 | CASSPAGGATYEQYF | TGTGCCAGCTCACCCGCGGGGGGCGCGACCTACGAGCAGTACTTC
. | few | TRBJ2-7 | TRBV6-2/TRBV6-3 | 12 | CASSRLSYEQYF | TGTGCCAGCAGCCGTCTCTCCTACGAGCAGTACTTC
. | . | TRBJ1-2 | TRBV11-2 | 13 | CASSSAGGYGYTF | TGTGCCAGCAGCTCCGCCGGTGGCTATGGCTACACCTTC
TRBD1 | . | TRBJ2-2 | TRBV19 | 16 | CASSINTGAPTGELFF | TGTGCCAGTAGTATAAACACAGGGGCGCCCACCGGGGAGCTGTTTTTT
TRBD1 | . | TRBJ1-1 | TRBV7-7 | 13 | CASSLLQGAEAFF | TGTGCTAGCAGCTTACTACAGGGGGCTGAAGCTTTCTTT
TRBD1 | . | TRBJ1-1 | TRBV6-5 | 15 | CASRPGTGGFTEAFF | TGTGCCAGCAGACCCGGGACAGGGGGCTTCACTGAAGCTTTCTTT
. | . | TRBJ2-3 | TRBV19 | 12 | CASSMSAPTQYF | TGTGCCAGTAGTATGTCTGCGCCGACGCAGTATTTT
TRBD2 | . | TRBJ2-2 | TRBV6-4 | 15 | CASSDSGGPTGELFF | TGTGCCAGCAGTGACTCGGGAGGGCCCACCGGGGAGCTGTTTTTT
TRBD1 | . | TRBJ1-1 | TRBV5-1 | 13 | CASSLGQGLEAFF | TGCGCCAGCAGCTTGGGACAGGGCCTCGAAGCTTTCTTT
. | . | TRBJ1-1 | TRBV5-5 | 14 | CASSLMEASAEAFF | TGTGCCAGCAGCTTGATGGAGGCTAGCGCTGAAGCTTTCTTT
. | . | TRBJ2-7 | TRBV2 | 14 | CASSGTTSSYEQYF | TGTGCCAGCAGTGGGACAACCAGCTCCTACGAGCAGTACTTC
. | few | TRBJ1-2 | TRBV5-1 | 16 | CASSSGDRVGSYGYTF | TGCGCCAGCAGCTCGGGGGACCGCGTGGGTAGCTATGGCTACACCTTC
. | . | TRBJ1-1 | TRBV12-5 | 13 | CASGLGRDTEAFF | TGTGCTAGTGGTTTGGGCAGGGACACTGAAGCTTTCTTT
. | once | TRBJ2-7 | TRBV10-3 | 13 | CAISRDTAYEQYF | TGTGCCATCAGCCGGGACACAGCCTACGAGCAGTACTTC
TRBD2 | . | TRBJ2-3 | TRBV5-4 | 14 | CASSFGGVSDTQYF | TGTGCCAGCAGCTTCGGGGGGGTCTCAGATACGCAGTATTTT
TRBD1 | . | TRBJ2-7 | TRBV3-1/TRBV3-2 | 16 | CASSQGWGQGTYEQYF | TGTGCCAGCAGCCAAGGGTGGGGACAGGGGACCTACGAGCAGTACTTC
. | . | TRBJ2-1 | TRBV5-4 | 15 | CASSYDSRSYNEQFF | TGTGCCAGCAGCTACGACAGCCGCTCCTACAATGAGCAGTTCTTC
TRBD2 | . | TRBJ2-5 | TRBV7-3 | 15 | CASSLGLAGVETQYF | TGTGCCAGCAGCTTAGGTCTAGCGGGGGTAGAGACCCAGTACTTC
. | . | TRBJ2-6 | TRBV5-1 | 16 | CASSSTGYSGANVLTF | TGCGCCAGCAGCTCGACAGGTTATTCTGGGGCCAACGTCCTGACTTTC
. | . | TRBJ2-2 | TRBV5-1 | 14 | CASSLALSTGELFF | TGCGCCAGCAGCTTGGCCCTGTCCACCGGGGAGCTGTTTTTT
. | . | TRBJ1-4 | TRBV5-1 | 15 | CASSEDGATNEKLFF | TGCGCCAGCAGCGAGGACGGGGCAACTAATGAAAAACTGTTTTTT
TRBD2 | . | TRBJ2-1 | TRBV7-2 | 16 | CASSLVASGGATEQFF | TGTGCCAGCAGCTTAGTGGCTAGCGGGGGGGCTACGGAGCAGTTCTTC
. | . | TRBJ2-5 | TRBV18 | 13 | CASSPFLEETQYF | TGTGCCAGCTCACCATTCCTTGAAGAGACCCAGTACTTC
. | once | TRBJ1-4 | TRBV19 | 17 | CASSIRQGRVGTEKLFF | TGTGCCAGTAGTATTCGTCAGGGAAGGGTTGGGACAGAAAAACTGTTTTTT
TRBD2 | . | TRBJ2-5 | TRBV15 | 16 | CATSRDGVWEGETQYF | TGTGCCACCAGCAGAGATGGGGTTTGGGAGGGGGAGACCCAGTACTTC
TRBD1 | few | TRBJ1-2 | TRBV7-8 | 15 | CASSSRDRVDYGYTF | TGTGCCAGCAGCTCTCGAGACAGGGTCGACTATGGCTACACCTTC
TRBD1 | once | TRBJ1-1 | TRBV3-1/TRBV3-2 | 16 | CASSPRTGWEDSEAFF | TGTGCCAGCAGCCCCCGGACAGGATGGGAGGACTCTGAAGCTTTCTTT
. | . | TRBJ2-1 | TRBV11-3 | 17 | CASSLDSGVAGHNEQFF | TGTGCCAGCAGCTTAGACTCCGGGGTTGCGGGCCACAATGAGCAGTTCTTC
TRBD1 | . | TRBJ1-2 | TRBV19 | 17 | CASYGPGQGRFNYGYTF | TGTGCCAGTTATGGTCCGGGACAGGGACGTTTCAACTATGGCTACACCTTC
. | once | TRBJ2-5 | TRBV19 | 12 | CASRLAGETQYF | TGTGCCAGCCGGCTTGCGGGGGAGACCCAGTACTTC
. | . | TRBJ2-7 | TRBV12-5 | 13 | CASGWGSSYEQYF | TGTGCTAGTGGCTGGGGCAGCTCCTACGAGCAGTACTTC
TRBD1 | . | TRBJ2-1 | TRBV10-3 | 15 | CAISRDRDVDNEQFF | TGTGCCATCTCCCGGGACAGGGATGTTGACAATGAGCAGTTCTTC
. | once | TRBJ1-6 | TRBV12-3/TRBV12-4 | 13 | CASSTREDSPLHF | TGTGCCAGCAGTACCCGGGAGGATTCACCCCTCCACTTT
. | . | TRBJ1-5 | TRBV12-5 | 16 | CASGLVRGRVFGPQHF | TGTGCTAGTGGTTTGGTAAGGGGCCGGGTGTTCGGGCCCCAGCATTTT
TRBD1 | . | TRBJ2-4 | TRBV19 | 14 | CASSSDRGSNIQYF | TGTGCCAGTAGCAGCGACAGGGGGTCAAACATTCAGTACTTC
TRBD1 | . | TRBJ2-1 | TRBV6-6 | 15 | CASSFGTGVYNEQFF | TGTGCCAGCAGTTTTGGGACAGGCGTCTACAATGAGCAGTTCTTC
TRBD1 | . | TRBJ1-1 | TRBV5-1 | 15 | CASSLAGSGGTEAFF | TGCGCCAGCAGCTTGGCTGGCTCAGGGGGCACTGAAGCTTTCTTT
TRBD1 | . | TRBJ1-1 | TRBV18 | 15 | CASSQQGAMNTEAFF | TGTGCCAGCTCACAACAGGGGGCAATGAACACTGAAGCTTTCTTT
. | . | TRBJ2-1 | TRBV29-1 | 13 | CSVATIGVGEQFF | TGCAGCGTTGCTACCATAGGGGTTGGGGAGCAGTTCTTC
. | . | TRBJ1-2 | TRBV7-9 | 14 | CASSVPGFNYGYTF | TGTGCCAGCAGTGTTCCGGGTTTCAACTATGGCTACACCTTC
. | . | TRBJ1-4 | TRBV19 | 15 | CASSTPGHSNEKLFF | TGTGCCAGTAGTACCCCGGGACACAGTAATGAAAAACTGTTTTTT